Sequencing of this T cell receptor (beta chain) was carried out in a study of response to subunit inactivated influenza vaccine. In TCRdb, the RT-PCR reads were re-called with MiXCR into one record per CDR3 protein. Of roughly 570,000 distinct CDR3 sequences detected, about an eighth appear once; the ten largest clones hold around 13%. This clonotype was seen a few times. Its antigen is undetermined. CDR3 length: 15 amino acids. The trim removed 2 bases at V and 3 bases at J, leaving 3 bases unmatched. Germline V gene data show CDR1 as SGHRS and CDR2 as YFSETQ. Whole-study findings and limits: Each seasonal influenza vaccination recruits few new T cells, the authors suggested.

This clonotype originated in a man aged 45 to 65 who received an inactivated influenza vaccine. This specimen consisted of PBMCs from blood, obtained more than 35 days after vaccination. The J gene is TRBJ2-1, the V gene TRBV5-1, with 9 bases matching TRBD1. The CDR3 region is CASSLGTGYYNEQFF. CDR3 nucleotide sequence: TGCGCCAGCAGCTTAGGGACAGGGTACTACAATGAGCAGTTCTTC.